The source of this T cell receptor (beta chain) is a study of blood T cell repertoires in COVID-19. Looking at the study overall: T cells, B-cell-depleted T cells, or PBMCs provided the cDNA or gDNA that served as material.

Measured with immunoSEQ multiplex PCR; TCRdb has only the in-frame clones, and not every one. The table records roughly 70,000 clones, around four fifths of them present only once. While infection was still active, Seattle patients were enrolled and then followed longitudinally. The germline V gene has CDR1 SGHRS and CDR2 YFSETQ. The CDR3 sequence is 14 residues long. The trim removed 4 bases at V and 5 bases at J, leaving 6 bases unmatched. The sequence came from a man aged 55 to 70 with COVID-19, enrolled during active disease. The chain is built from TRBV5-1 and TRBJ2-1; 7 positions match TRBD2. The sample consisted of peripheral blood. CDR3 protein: CASSAGAGDNEQFF. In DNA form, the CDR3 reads TGCGCCAGCAGCGCGGGAGCAGGTGACAATGAGCAGTTCTTC.